This entry describes one T cell receptor (beta chain). The antigen it binds to is not known. The input lacks base qualities; no much larger clone sits a single base away. TCR beta CDR3 regions were amplified from RNA transcripts. A first-round RT-PCR of the TCR CDR3 used the HTBI primer set with the Qiagen OneStep RT-PCR kit. The libraries were constructed in a second round of multiplex PCR and then size-selected and purified. Sequencing of the libraries was done on an Illumina HiSeq2000 using paired-end 100 bp reads. Per the source publication's procedure: SOAPnuke was used to process the raw data, removing reads that contained adapters or uncalled bases, had a mean Phred below 15, or lacked an exact match to the constant primer or identifier. COPE v1.2.5 was used to merge high-quality paired reads, and clonotypes were defined as unique nucleotide sequences. MiTCR v1.1 was used to align the clonotypes against IMGT TRBV, TRBD and TRBJ reference segments. Analysis was restricted to V-J combinations with a frequency above 0.0001, which covered just over 98% of repertoires. The TCS score was defined as the ratio of F50 (clonal expansion) to E x V (chaos), calculated using BLOSUM62-based TCRdist between CDR3 peptides within each V-J. Welch's t-statistics and random forest reduced 500 to 550 V-J features to roughly 13, which were used in a naive Bayes classifier (R e1071). Through fastp at Q25 and MiXCR, TCRdb rebuilt clones from the public reads, retaining in-frame beta chains. Records with the same CDR3 protein are collapsed into one entry carrying the most frequent genes and DNA. TCRdb's processing, not the study's, gives the V and J calls here. A total of some 510,000 distinct CDR3 sequences appear in this sample, roughly 46% of them only once. The ten largest clonotypes hold about 7.8% of the sample.

This record belongs to a study of T cells in Graves' hyperthyroidism and ophthalmopathy (dated 2019 in TCRdb). Describing the broader study: A discovery cohort of about a hundred patients, 43 with Graves' ophthalmopathy and approximately 60 with stable Graves' hyperthyroidism, was used to find distinguishing TCR V-J signatures. The paper describes TCR Vbeta CDR3 sequencing of roughly 130 peripheral blood samples, made up of about 41 ophthalmopathy patients, around 78 hyperthyroidism patients and 17 progressor patients. After blood sampling, hyperthyroidism patients were treated with methimazole at a starting dose of 30 mg daily, and ophthalmopathy patients were treated with high-dose intravenous methylprednisolone. In addition, the study compared T-cell repertoires in thyroid tissue and in blood from five to seven Graves' hyperthyroidism patients. An independent validation cohort of around 20 hyperthyroidism patients and more than 15 patients who later progressed to ophthalmopathy tested prospective prediction of ophthalmopathy. For training and testing, the 95 to 100 patients in the discovery cohort were randomly divided in a 7:3 ratio. General study outcomes and caveats: In cross-validation, a model built on a 13 V-J signature told ophthalmopathy apart from stable hyperthyroidism with under 90% sensitivity and about 81% specificity, and in testing the same model reached 80%/75%. During validation, the model predicted progression to ophthalmopathy a median of approximately 6.5 months ahead of onset, with almost 71% sensitivity and less than 85% specificity. Most expanded thyroid clonotypes (frequency above 0.001) were also detected in blood, suggesting blood repertoires may reflect thyroid immune responses. Sample size was not statistically predetermined, and investigators were not blinded to group allocation.

Compared with germline, V lacks 5 bases and J lacks 3 bases; bases without a gene match: 5. For CDR1 and CDR2, the germline V gene lists MNHNS and SASEGT. From the cysteine up to the phenylalanine, the CDR3 has a length of 16 residues. Only the CDR3 part of the read is kept: 48 bases, read in frame from the first base. Stable Graves' hyperthyroidism was defined as no progression to ophthalmopathy during 18 months of follow-up. Hyperthyroidism patients were newly diagnosed, with disease duration under 2 months, and aged 18 to 65 years. Patients with uncontrolled infections, other autoimmune diseases, pregnancy or lactation were excluded. Clinical symptoms, serum thyroxine and TRAb, thyroid ultrasound, and orbital computed tomography formed the basis for the diagnoses. Total RNA was extracted with Trizol reagent, and quality was checked on an Agilent 2100 Bioanalyzer.

This chain is built from TRBV6-1 and TRBJ2-7; 15 central bases correspond to TRBD2. The origin of this receptor is a woman younger than 35 with Graves' hyperthyroidism. Donor details come from another sample of the same person, matched by shared clones. The source material was peripheral blood or thyroid tissue (not recorded which). The sequenced DNA: TGTGCCAGCAGTCGGACTAGCGGGAGGGCCGGCTACGAGCAGTACTTC. It specifies CASSRTSGRAGYEQYF.